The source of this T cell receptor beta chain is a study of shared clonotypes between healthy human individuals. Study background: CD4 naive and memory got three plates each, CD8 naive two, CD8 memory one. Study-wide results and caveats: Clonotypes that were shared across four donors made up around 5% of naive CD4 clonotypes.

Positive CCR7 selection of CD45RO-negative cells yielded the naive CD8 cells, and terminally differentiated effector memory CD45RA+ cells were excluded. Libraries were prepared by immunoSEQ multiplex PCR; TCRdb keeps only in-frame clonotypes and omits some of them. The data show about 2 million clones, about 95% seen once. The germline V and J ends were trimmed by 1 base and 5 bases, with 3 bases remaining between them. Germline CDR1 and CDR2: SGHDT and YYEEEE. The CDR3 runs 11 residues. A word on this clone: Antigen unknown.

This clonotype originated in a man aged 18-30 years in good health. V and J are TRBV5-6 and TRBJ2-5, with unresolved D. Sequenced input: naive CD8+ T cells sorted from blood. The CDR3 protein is CASSLYETQYF. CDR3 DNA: TGTGCCAGCAGCTTGTATGAGACCCAGTACTTC.